This paragraph covers one T cell receptor beta chain sequence. No antigen is known for it. Base-call qualities are not available, and no considerably larger clone is one nucleotide away. The data are from a study of blood T cell repertoires in COVID-19 (dated by TCRdb to 2019 to 2021). Regarding the complete study: Collaborator samples came from the United States, Italy and Spain and covered acute and convalescent phases of COVID-19. The material from the prospective study consisted of cDNA or gDNA derived from T cells, B-cell-depleted T cells, or PBMCs. Deeply sampled blood TCRbeta repertoires from subjects exposed to, actively infected with, or recovered from COVID-19 were included in the dataset. The repertoires were released in a freely available public database meant as a resource for research on the immune response to SARS-CoV-2. Samples were obtained from the ongoing ImmuneRACE study (first 160 participants) and from some 1,300 subjects provided by 6 global collaborators. Sample metadata almost always included a de-identified subject ID, COVID-19 status, age in years and sex. Where HLA class I and class II types were available, the types were taken from metadata supplied by the sample provider, not from assay-based typing. On the study overall, not on this receptor specifically: Clinical and demographic metadata were provided uncurated, with the amount varying by source and participant.

Whole blood was collected in K2EDTA tubes by collaborating institutions according to the institutions' own protocols. For TCRbeta analysis, collaborators shipped samples in one of three forms: frozen whole blood, isolated PBMCs, or DNA extracted from either of those sample types. V is reduced by 7 bases and J by 0 bases, leaving a spacing of 7 bases between them. CDR1 and CDR2, per the germline V gene, are SQVTM and ANQGSEA. The CDR3 covers 12 residues, taking in both the cysteine and the phenylalanine. CDR3 DNA is the only sequence kept; it has 36 bases, read in frame from the first base. TCRbeta CDR3 regions were amplified from genomic DNA by means of the immunoSEQ Assay, a bias-controlled multiplex PCR. As for the original processing: Nucleated cell counts per sample were estimated from amplification of reference gene primers within the assay. To quantify the absolute abundance of each unique TCRbeta CDR3 rearrangement, sequence reads were collapsed and filtered. For each sample, productive Simpson clonality was calculated as the square root of Simpson's diversity index across productive rearrangements. TCRdb took over this immuneACCESS table, retaining in-frame rearrangements with V and J assigned. Such tables are incomplete; in checked studies, under half of the missing clones stem from an unresolved V gene, and the remainder is unexplained. Clone size and the V and J calls come from that table; the DNA yielded D and trimming. The sample table lists about 200,000 clones, 80% to 90% of them with a count of one. The ten top clones hold 0.7% to 0.85% of the sample.

This receptor chain uses TRBV29-1 and TRBJ1-5, with the D gene not clear enough to name. The TCR was taken from a woman aged 70-85 years with acute or convalescent COVID-19. What was sequenced was peripheral blood. Here is the DNA: TGCAGCGCCGGGTCTAGCAATCAGCCCCAGCATTTT. The translation is CSAGSSNQPQHF.